This is a list of T cell receptor beta chains from one sample in a study of CD8+ T cells in alopecia areata. TCRdb's copy holds only in-frame clones and misses some; the assay was immunoSEQ multiplex PCR. Here the sample spans tens of thousands of clones, around 45% being singletons. The material sequenced was CD8+ T cells sorted from blood, taken at roughly week 36, from a patient treated with tofacitinib. These receptors were collected from a human donor with alopecia areata. Each CDR3 is given with its conserved first and last residue. Fields, in order: J gene, D gene, clone size, V gene, CDR3 DNA, CDR3 protein. A D gene is named only where the DNA matches it firmly. Clone size is stated in some rows and not others, as once, few, many or a class when expanded.

J gene: TRBJ2-5
D gene: NA
clone size: NA
V gene: TRBV9
CDR3 DNA: TGTGCCAGCAGCGGAAGAGGGACTCGGATTTGGGAAGAGACCCAGTACTTC
CDR3 protein: CASSGRGTRIWEETQYF

J gene: TRBJ2-5
D gene: TRBD2
clone size: NA
V gene: TRBV7-9
CDR3 DNA: TGTGCCAGCAGCTTAGTGACACTAGCGGGTGAGACCCAGTACTTC
CDR3 protein: CASSLVTLAGETQYF

J gene: TRBJ1-2
D gene: NA
clone size: NA
V gene: TRBV9
CDR3 DNA: TGTGCCAGCAGCGAACCCGGCGGGGGCTACACCTTC
CDR3 protein: CASSEPGGGYTF

J gene: TRBJ2-3
D gene: NA
clone size: NA
V gene: TRBV29-1
CDR3 DNA: TGCAGCGTTGAAACGGGTAGCGGCCGGAGGGATACGCAGTATTTT
CDR3 protein: CSVETGSGRRDTQYF

J gene: TRBJ2-1
D gene: TRBD2
clone size: NA
V gene: TRBV4-3
CDR3 DNA: TGCGCCAGCAGCCAAGACTCCGGGACTAGCGGGAGGCCCTACAATGAGCAGTTCTTC
CDR3 protein: CASSQDSGTSGRPYNEQFF

J gene: TRBJ2-5
D gene: TRBD2
clone size: few
V gene: TRBV9
CDR3 DNA: TGTGCCAGCAGCCCCCCCGGACTAGCCACCATGGAGACCCAGTACTTC
CDR3 protein: CASSPPGLATMETQYF

J gene: TRBJ1-5
D gene: NA
clone size: NA
V gene: TRBV6-6
CDR3 DNA: TGTGCCAGCAGTTACATGGGTAATTGGGAGCCCCAGCATTTT
CDR3 protein: CASSYMGNWEPQHF

J gene: TRBJ2-2
D gene: TRBD2
clone size: few
V gene: TRBV29-1
CDR3 DNA: TGCAGCGTGGGACTAGCTTCCGGGGAGCTGTTTTTT
CDR3 protein: CSVGLASGELFF

J gene: TRBJ2-1
D gene: NA
clone size: once
V gene: TRBV9
CDR3 DNA: TGTGCCAGCAGCGGGCTGACACCCGAGCAGTTCTTC
CDR3 protein: CASSGLTPEQFF

J gene: TRBJ2-3
D gene: TRBD2
clone size: NA
V gene: TRBV30
CDR3 DNA: TGTGCCTGGACAGGTGCGGGAGGGCCGGATACGCAGTATTTT
CDR3 protein: CAWTGAGGPDTQYF

J gene: TRBJ2-3
D gene: NA
clone size: NA
V gene: TRBV29-1
CDR3 DNA: TGCAGCCTCCCGGTGAGCACAGATACGCAGTATTTT
CDR3 protein: CSLPVSTDTQYF

J gene: TRBJ1-2
D gene: NA
clone size: NA
V gene: TRBV29-1
CDR3 DNA: TGCAGCGTTGAATGGGGAAGAGGCCCTGGGTATGGCTACACCTTC
CDR3 protein: CSVEWGRGPGYGYTF

J gene: TRBJ2-7
D gene: NA
clone size: NA
V gene: TRBV21-1
CDR3 DNA: TGTGCCAGCAGCTCCCCGTACAGGGTCAGCTCCTACGAGCAGTACTTC
CDR3 protein: CASSSPYRVSSYEQYF

J gene: TRBJ2-1
D gene: TRBD2
clone size: NA
V gene: TRBV4-1
CDR3 DNA: TGCGCCAGCAGCCGACTAGCGGAAGCCTACAATGAGCAGTTCTTC
CDR3 protein: CASSRLAEAYNEQFF

J gene: TRBJ1-3
D gene: NA
clone size: NA
V gene: TRBV28
CDR3 DNA: TGTGCCAGCTCTAGAGAGCTCTCTGGAAACACCATATATTTT
CDR3 protein: CASSRELSGNTIYF

J gene: TRBJ1-1
D gene: NA
clone size: NA
V gene: TRBV29-1
CDR3 DNA: TGCAGCGTTTTTACAGGATTCGCTGAAGCTTTCTTT
CDR3 protein: CSVFTGFAEAFF

J gene: TRBJ2-5
D gene: NA
clone size: NA
V gene: TRBV28
CDR3 DNA: TGTGCCAGCATACGGGGGGACAGCACACGAGAGACCCAGTACTTC
CDR3 protein: CASIRGDSTRETQYF

J gene: TRBJ2-2
D gene: NA
clone size: NA
V gene: TRBV30
CDR3 DNA: TGTGCCTGGAGTTTGGGGGTCAACACCGGGGAGCTGTTTTTT
CDR3 protein: CAWSLGVNTGELFF

J gene: TRBJ2-7
D gene: TRBD1
clone size: few
V gene: TRBV15
CDR3 DNA: TGTGCCACCAGCAGACACAGGGGATCATCAGGCGAGCAGTACTTC
CDR3 protein: CATSRHRGSSGEQYF

J gene: TRBJ2-2
D gene: TRBD2
clone size: NA
V gene: TRBV9
CDR3 DNA: TGTGCCAGCAGCGAGACTAGCGGGAGAACCGGGGAGCTGTTTTTT
CDR3 protein: CASSETSGRTGELFF

J gene: TRBJ1-2
D gene: NA
clone size: few
V gene: TRBV27
CDR3 DNA: TGTGCCAGCAGTTTATCGACGGGGAACTATGGCTACACCTTC
CDR3 protein: CASSLSTGNYGYTF

J gene: TRBJ2-7
D gene: NA
clone size: few
V gene: TRBV5-1
CDR3 DNA: TGCGCCAGCAGCTTGGATGCCTACGAGCAGTACTTC
CDR3 protein: CASSLDAYEQYF

J gene: TRBJ1-5
D gene: TRBD1
clone size: NA
V gene: TRBV6-1
CDR3 DNA: TGTGCCAGCAGTGAAGGGAACAGGGGCCCAGGGGGCAATCAGCCCCAGCATTTT
CDR3 protein: CASSEGNRGPGGNQPQHF

J gene: TRBJ1-1
D gene: TRBD1
clone size: NA
V gene: TRBV14
CDR3 DNA: TGTGCCAGCAGCCCAGGGGGGAACACTGAAGCTTTCTTT
CDR3 protein: CASSPGGNTEAFF

J gene: TRBJ1-5
D gene: TRBD1
clone size: NA
V gene: TRBV30
CDR3 DNA: TGTGCCTGGAGTATGGGGACAGCTTACAATAGCAATCAGCCCCAGCATTTT
CDR3 protein: CAWSMGTAYNSNQPQHF

J gene: TRBJ1-1
D gene: NA
clone size: few
V gene: TRBV2
CDR3 DNA: TGTGCCAGCAGTGAAGCAAGGTCAGGTTTCTTT
CDR3 protein: CASSEARSGFF

J gene: TRBJ2-2
D gene: TRBD1
clone size: few
V gene: TRBV29-1
CDR3 DNA: TGCAGCGCAGACAGGGATACCGGGGAGCTGTTTTTT
CDR3 protein: CSADRDTGELFF

J gene: TRBJ2-1
D gene: NA
clone size: few
V gene: TRBV30
CDR3 DNA: TGTGCCTGGAGTGTGCGAGGGCAGGGCCTATCTGAGCAGTTCTTC
CDR3 protein: CAWSVRGQGLSEQFF

J gene: TRBJ1-2
D gene: NA
clone size: few
V gene: TRBV7-9
CDR3 DNA: TGTGCCAGCAGCTTAGGAGGGGGAGAAGGAGGCTACACCTTC
CDR3 protein: CASSLGGGEGGYTF

J gene: TRBJ2-7
D gene: NA
clone size: NA
V gene: TRBV29-1
CDR3 DNA: TGCAGCGTATATTCAGGGCTCTCCTACGAGCAGTACTTC
CDR3 protein: CSVYSGLSYEQYF

J gene: TRBJ1-2
D gene: TRBD1
clone size: NA
V gene: TRBV27
CDR3 DNA: TGTGCCAGCAGTCCCCGGGACAGGGCTAACTATGGCTACACCTTC
CDR3 protein: CASSPRDRANYGYTF

J gene: TRBJ2-7
D gene: TRBD2
clone size: NA
V gene: TRBV18
CDR3 DNA: TGTGCCAGCAGCCCGGGACTAGCGGGGGCCTACGAGCAGTACTTC
CDR3 protein: CASSPGLAGAYEQYF

J gene: TRBJ1-2
D gene: NA
clone size: few
V gene: TRBV29-1
CDR3 DNA: TGCAGCGTTCCGACCACTTATGGCTACACCTTC
CDR3 protein: CSVPTTYGYTF

J gene: TRBJ2-1
D gene: NA
clone size: medium-sized
V gene: TRBV11-1
CDR3 DNA: TGTGCCAGCAGCTTAGGCTTGGCGGAGCTTTCCATCAATGAGCAGTTCTTC
CDR3 protein: CASSLGLAELSINEQFF

J gene: TRBJ1-2
D gene: TRBD1
clone size: few
V gene: TRBV9
CDR3 DNA: TGTGCCAGCAGCGGACAGGGAGCCTACACCTTC
CDR3 protein: CASSGQGAYTF

J gene: TRBJ1-1
D gene: NA
clone size: NA
V gene: TRBV29-1
CDR3 DNA: TGCAGCGTTGTAGGACCGTTGAACACTGAAGCTTTCTTT
CDR3 protein: CSVVGPLNTEAFF

J gene: TRBJ2-2
D gene: NA
clone size: NA
V gene: TRBV7-2
CDR3 DNA: TGTGCCAGCAGCCTTTCCACCGGGGAGCTGTTTTTT
CDR3 protein: CASSLSTGELFF

J gene: TRBJ1-1
D gene: NA
clone size: NA
V gene: TRBV6-5
CDR3 DNA: TGTGCCAGCAGAGGGGTCGACGAAGCTTTCTTT
CDR3 protein: CASRGVDEAFF

J gene: TRBJ1-1
D gene: NA
clone size: NA
V gene: TRBV7-2
CDR3 DNA: TGTGCCAGCAGCTTAGGAGGGGGATATGACAGAACAAAGAACACTGAAGCTTTCTTT
CDR3 protein: CASSLGGGYDRTKNTEAFF

J gene: TRBJ1-1
D gene: NA
clone size: NA
V gene: TRBV9
CDR3 DNA: TGTGCCAGCAGCCCATACACGAAGAACACTGAAGCTTTCTTT
CDR3 protein: CASSPYTKNTEAFF

J gene: TRBJ2-1
D gene: NA
clone size: NA
V gene: TRBV30
CDR3 DNA: TGTGCCTGGAGTGTAGCGCAGGAGCAGTTCTTC
CDR3 protein: CAWSVAQEQFF

J gene: TRBJ2-6
D gene: TRBD1
clone size: NA
V gene: TRBV27
CDR3 DNA: TGTGCCAGCAGTTTGGGGACAGCTGGGGCCAACGTCCTGACTTTC
CDR3 protein: CASSLGTAGANVLTF

J gene: TRBJ2-7
D gene: TRBD1
clone size: once
V gene: TRBV5-1
CDR3 DNA: TGCGCCAGCAGCTTGACAGGGGCCAGTGAGCAGTACTTC
CDR3 protein: CASSLTGASEQYF

J gene: TRBJ1-2
D gene: NA
clone size: NA
V gene: TRBV30
CDR3 DNA: TGTGCCTGGAAAAGTGATAACTATGGCTACACCTTC
CDR3 protein: CAWKSDNYGYTF

J gene: TRBJ2-7
D gene: TRBD2
clone size: NA
V gene: TRBV29-1
CDR3 DNA: TGCAGCGTTGAAACGGGAGGGCAGTACGAGCAGTACTTC
CDR3 protein: CSVETGGQYEQYF

J gene: TRBJ2-1
D gene: NA
clone size: NA
V gene: TRBV11-2
CDR3 DNA: TGTGCCAGCAGCTTAATTGGCAATGAGCAGTTCTTC
CDR3 protein: CASSLIGNEQFF

J gene: TRBJ2-7
D gene: TRBD2
clone size: few
V gene: TRBV7-8
CDR3 DNA: TGTGCCAGCAGCTTAGGTAGCGGGAGCTCCATCGAGCAGTACTTC
CDR3 protein: CASSLGSGSSIEQYF